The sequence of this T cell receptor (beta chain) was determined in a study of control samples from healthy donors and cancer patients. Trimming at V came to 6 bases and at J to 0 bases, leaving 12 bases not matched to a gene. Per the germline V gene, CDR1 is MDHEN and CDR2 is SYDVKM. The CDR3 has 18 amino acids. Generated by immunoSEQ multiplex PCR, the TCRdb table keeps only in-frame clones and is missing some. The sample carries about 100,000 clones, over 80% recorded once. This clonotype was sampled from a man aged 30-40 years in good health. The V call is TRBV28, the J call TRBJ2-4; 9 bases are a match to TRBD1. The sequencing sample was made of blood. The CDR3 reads CASSESGQGKLAKNIQYF. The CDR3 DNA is TGTGCCAGCAGCGAAAGCGGACAGGGGAAATTAGCCAAAAACATTCAGTACTTC.